The 27 T cell receptor beta chains presented below share a single source sample, sequenced in a study of T cells after yellow fever vaccination. TCRdb processed the 5' RACE reads anew with MiXCR; each CDR3 protein has one entry. The sample shows tens of thousands of distinct CDR3 sequences, more than 5.5% of them seen only once. Specimen: CD8+ T cells sorted from PBMCs, collected around 5 days after the first yellow fever vaccination. The source of these receptors is a man aged 18 to 30 who received the YFV17D yellow fever vaccine.

This sequence joins TRBV23-1 and TRBJ2-7; D not certain. TRBV23-1 has ORF status, its function being uncertain. CDR3 length equals 11 residues. Trimming took off 0 bases at V and 9 bases at J, with 6 bases between the two ends. The CDR3 DNA reads TGCGCCAGCAGTCAATCGACCATGCAGTACTTC. It translates to CASSQSTMQYF.

This clonotype was detected many times. V gene TRBV7-2 combines with J gene TRBJ2-2, with D perhaps assigned TRBD1 or TRBD2 (6 bases each). Germline V lookup: CDR1 SGHTA, CDR2 FQGNSA. Trimming removed 5 bases at V and 4 bases at J, with 8 bases between. The CDR3 is made up of 13 amino acids. The CDR3 bases are TGTGCCAGCAGCGGGGGGCCCACCGGGGAGCTGTTTTTT. Its protein is CASSGGPTGELFF.

This clonotype has at least ten counts. The chain's CDR3 is CASSLSVDLANTQYF. CDR3 DNA: TGCGCCAGCAGCTTAAGTGTTGATCTAGCGAATACGCAGTATTTT. The V and J genes are TRBV5-1 and TRBJ2-3, with D perhaps TRBD2 (6 bases). Trimming took 2 bases from V and 7 from J, leaving 17 bases between them. Germline loops: CDR1 SGHRS, CDR2 YFSETQ. The CDR3 loop spans 15 amino acids.

Comments on this clonotype: This could be a read error, since a much larger clone is one nucleotide away. The chain links TRBV12-3 or TRBV12-4 to TRBJ2-2; TRBD2 is a possible D gene (5 bases). The CDR3 totals 11 residues. CDR3 protein: CASRFTGEQFF. The CDR3 DNA is TGTGCCAGCAGATTTACCGGGGAGCAGTTTTTT.

Comment on this clonotype: A clone one base away is much larger, so this may be a read error. The rearrangement uses TRBV11-1 and TRBJ1-5; no reliable D call. The J call could be wrong; TRBJ2-3 is a better fit for the DNA end. The length of the CDR3 is 14 residues. CDR1 is SGHAT and CDR2 is FQDESV in the germline V gene (reference sequence). CDR3 bases: TGTGCCAGCAGCTTAGAGGATTCCAATCAGCCCCAGTATTTT. This translates into CASSLEDSNQPQYF.

This chain uses TRBV29-1 with TRBJ1-2, with D perhaps TRBD1 (5 bases). The CDR3 extends over 12 amino acids. V was clipped by 6 bases and J by 1 base, with 9 bases between them. From germline, CDR1 is SQVTM and CDR2 ANQGSEA. The CDR3 is CSVETDNYGYTF. The CDR3 DNA sequence: TGCAGCGTAGAGACAGATAACTATGGCTACACCTTC.

CDR3 coding DNA: TGTGCCAGCAGTTTAGACACCGGCACAGATACGCAGTATTTT. This gives the protein CASSLDTGTDTQYF. This rearrangement joins TRBV27 to TRBJ2-3, with D unresolved. Germline V lookup: CDR1 MNHEY, CDR2 SMNVEV (reference sequence). Trimming took 2 bases from V and 1 from J, leaving 7 bases between them. This CDR3 has 14 residues.

This clonotype was seen at least ten times. The rearrangement links TRBV7-2 to TRBJ1-4; D may be TRBD1 (5 bases). The CDR3 totals 13 residues. Trimming took 8 bases from V and 0 from J, leaving 7 bases between them. Germline V gene data show CDR1 as SGHTA and CDR2 as FQGNSA. The CDR3 DNA reads as TGTGCCAGCCAGACAGCAACTAATGAAAAACTGTTTTTT. Amino acids: CASQTATNEKLFF.

This clonotype was observed many times. The V gene is TRBV27, the J gene TRBJ1-1, with D possibly being TRBD1 (6 bases). CDR1 is MNHEY and CDR2 is SMNVEV in the germline V gene (reference sequence). Trimming removed 8 bases at V and 1 base at J, with 11 bases between. CDR3 length: 13 amino acids. The CDR3 DNA sequence: TGTGCCAGCCAGACAGGATGGAACACTGAAGCTTTCTTT. It codes for CASQTGWNTEAFF.

This clonotype was counted many times. This chain uses TRBV6-2 or TRBV6-3 with TRBJ1-2, with D uncertain. Germline lookup yields CDR1 MNHEY and CDR2 SVGEGT. CDR3 size: 14 residues. V was trimmed by 3 bases and J by 8 bases, leaving 16 bases between them. As DNA, the CDR3 is TGTGCCAGCAGTTATTCCTCGGAGATCGGCGGCTACACCTTC. It yields the protein CASSYSSEIGGYTF.

The chain has TRBV12-3 or TRBV12-4 and TRBJ1-2, with D maybe TRBD1 (5 bases). The CDR3 is 11 amino acids. V was cut by 3 bases and J by 7 bases, with 6 bases left in between. CDR3 region: CASSFGGGYTF. CDR3 DNA sequence: TGTGCCAGCAGTTTCGGGGGTGGCTACACCTTC.

By sample fraction, this clonotype is medium-sized (0.01 to 0.1%). The CDR3 region has the DNA TGTGCCAGCAGCCCTGGACAGGCAACAGATACGCAGTATTTT. Protein: CASSPGQATDTQYF. The chain combines TRBV6-4 with TRBJ2-3, with 7 positions matching TRBD1. Trimming took 6 bases from V and 3 from J; bases not matched to a gene: 6. The CDR3 length is 14 residues. The V gene's germline CDR1 is MRHNA and CDR2 SNTAGT.

This clonotype was seen at least ten times. The chain carries TRBV29-1 and TRBJ2-2; D is unclear. The V gene lost 2 bases and the J gene lost 4 bases, with 8 bases spanning the gap. CDR1 SQVTM and CDR2 ANQGSEA come from the germline V gene. The CDR3 is made up of 13 amino acids. The CDR3 nucleotides read TGCAGCGTTGAAATGGTTGGCACCGGGGAGCTGTTTTTT. It codes for CSVEMVGTGELFF.

This clonotype was found many times. This chain joins TRBV20-1 and TRBJ1-5, with D maybe TRBD1 (5 bases). V was cut by 4 bases and J by 1 base, with 8 bases left in between. CDR3 length: 13 residues. Germline V lookup: CDR1 DFQATT, CDR2 SNEGSKA (reference sequence). The CDR3 loop is CSATRESNQPQHF. CDR3 nucleotide sequence: TGCAGTGCTACCAGGGAAAGCAATCAGCCCCAGCATTTT.

The chain couples TRBV29-1 to TRBJ2-5; perhaps TRBD2 as D (5 bases). V was clipped by 5 bases and J by 0 bases, with 22 bases between them. Germline CDR1 reads SQVTM; CDR2 reads ANQGSEA. There are 17 residues in the CDR3. CDR3 bases: TGCAGCGTTAACGCCGCCGGCGGCGGGTCGTACCAAGAGACCCAGTACTTC. Amino acids: CSVNAAGGGSYQETQYF.

This chain uses TRBV27 with TRBJ2-7; D is perhaps TRBD1 (6 bases). CDR1 is MNHEY, CDR2 SMNVEV, per germline (reference sequence). CDR3 length: 14 amino acids. V was pared by 3 bases and J by 5 bases, with 14 bases between. The CDR3 is CASSLRTAENEQYV. The DNA of the CDR3 is TGTGCCAGCAGTTTGAGGACAGCCGAAAACGAGCAGTACGTC.

This clonotype appeared many times. This CDR3 reads CASSLSQVLSTDTQYF. The CDR3 region has the DNA TGTGCCAGCAGCTTGTCTCAGGTTCTTAGCACAGATACGCAGTATTTT. The chain combines TRBV5-5 with TRBJ2-3, with D uncertain. Germline V gene data show CDR1 as SGHKS and CDR2 as YYEKEE (reference sequence). The CDR3 runs 16 residues. The V end was cut by 1 base, the J end by 0 bases, with 12 bases between.

Only a few counts were recorded for this clonotype. The V call is TRBV12-3 or TRBV12-4, the J call TRBJ1-2; D not resolved. The V gene lost 7 bases and the J gene lost 6 bases, with 15 bases spanning the gap. The CDR3 contains 13 residues. The CDR3 bases are TGTGCCAGCACTCACCCCGAACGACATGGCTACACCTTC. Protein product: CASTHPERHGYTF.

This clonotype has just a few counts. This chain joins TRBV25-1 and TRBJ2-5; 10 bases fit TRBD2. The V gene's germline CDR1 is MGHDK and CDR2 SYGVNS. With V trimmed by 5 bases and J by 1 base, 4 bases remained unmatched. The CDR3 has 15 amino acids. The CDR3 DNA reads as TGTGCCAGCAGTCCACTAGCGGGGCTCCAAGAGACCCAGTACTTC. Protein product: CASSPLAGLQETQYF.

The table lists this clonotype with a few counts. V gene TRBV7-6 combines with J gene TRBJ1-2, with 7 positions matching TRBD1. The CDR3 is made up of 15 amino acids. CDR1 is SGHVS, CDR2 FNYEAQ, per germline. The junction had 15 bases not matched to a gene; V was cut back by 5 bases and J by 9 bases. CDR3 amino acids: CASSPRGGEGASYTF. CDR3 in DNA: TGTGCCAGCAGCCCCCGAGGGGGGGAGGGGGCCAGCTACACCTTC. Supplemented by reference TRBV7-6 and TRBJ1-2, the full variable domain reads GAGVSQSPRYKVTKRGQDVALRCDPISGHVSLYWYRQALGQGPEFLTYFNYEAQQDKSGLPNDRFSAERPEGSISTLTIQRTEQRDSAMYRCASSPRGGEGASYTFGSGTRLTVV.

J is TRBJ1-1 and V is TRBV14; D unclear. Germline lookup yields CDR1 SGHDN and CDR2 FVKESK. Trimming took off 0 bases at V and 7 bases at J, with 6 bases between the two ends. The CDR3 runs to 12 residues. The CDR3 region is CASSQEGSEAFF. Written as DNA, the CDR3 is TGTGCCAGCAGCCAAGAAGGCAGTGAAGCTTTCTTT.

This clonotype was counted many times. This chain joins TRBV15 and TRBJ1-4; 8 nucleotides agree with TRBD1. This CDR3 has 15 amino acids. The trim removed 2 bases at V and 5 bases at J, leaving 4 bases unmatched. Germline V gene data show CDR1 as LNHNV and CDR2 as YYDKDF (reference sequence). CDR3 amino acids: CATSRRTGPNEKLFF. The DNA for the CDR3 is TGTGCCACCAGCAGACGGACAGGGCCGAATGAAAAACTGTTTTTT.

This clonotype was counted between two and nine times. This chain uses TRBV28 with TRBJ2-3, with D possibly TRBD2 on 6 matching bases. This CDR3 contains 18 residues. V dropped 3 bases and J dropped 0 bases, with 19 bases sitting between them. Germline values: CDR1 MDHEN, CDR2 SYDVKM. Written as DNA, the CDR3 is TGTGCCAGCAGTTTCCCCTCGACACGCGGGACTAGCACAGATACGCAGTATTTT. Its translation is CASSFPSTRGTSTDTQYF.

This clonotype has more than one count but fewer than ten. This chain joins TRBV11-2 and TRBJ2-7; 12 nucleotides match TRBD2. In germline, CDR1 is SGHAT, CDR2 FQNNGV. J lost 4 bases, V lost 2 bases, and 6 bases had no gene match. The CDR3 is 16 amino acids. DNA of the CDR3: TGTGCCAGCAGCTTATACCTAGCGGGGGGGCTGTACGAGCAGTACTTC. It is translated as CASSLYLAGGLYEQYF.

This clonotype was observed a handful of times. V gene TRBV27 combines with J gene TRBJ1-5; the D gene is possibly TRBD1 (5 bases). Trimming removed 4 bases from V and 7 bases from J, with 14 bases in between. Germline V CDR1 and CDR2: MNHEY, SMNVEV (reference sequence). The CDR3 sequence is 14 residues long. The CDR3: CASSWRGGRQPQHF. The CDR3 nucleotides read TGTGCCAGCAGTTGGCGCGGGGGAAGGCAGCCCCAGCATTTT.

This clonotype was observed a handful of times. The chain links TRBV6-2 or TRBV6-3 to TRBJ2-1, with D possibly TRBD1 on 6 matching bases. Trimming removed 5 bases from V and 11 bases from J, with 16 bases in between. Per germline, CDR1 MNHEY and CDR2 SVGEGT. This CDR3 contains 13 residues. The CDR3 region has the DNA TGTGCCAGCAGTGTCCCTCCAGGGGATAAGCAGTTCTTC. This gives the protein CASSVPPGDKQFF.

This clonotype came up a few times. The chain joins TRBV27 to TRBJ2-3; D is perhaps TRBD2 (5 bases). This CDR3 has 15 amino acids. CDR1 and CDR2 from the germline V gene are MNHEY and SMNVEV (reference sequence). Trimming took off 0 bases at V and 4 bases at J, with 11 bases between the two ends. The DNA for the CDR3 is TGTGCCAGCAGTTTATCGATCGGGGTCGCAGATACGCAGTATTTT. This encodes CASSLSIGVADTQYF.